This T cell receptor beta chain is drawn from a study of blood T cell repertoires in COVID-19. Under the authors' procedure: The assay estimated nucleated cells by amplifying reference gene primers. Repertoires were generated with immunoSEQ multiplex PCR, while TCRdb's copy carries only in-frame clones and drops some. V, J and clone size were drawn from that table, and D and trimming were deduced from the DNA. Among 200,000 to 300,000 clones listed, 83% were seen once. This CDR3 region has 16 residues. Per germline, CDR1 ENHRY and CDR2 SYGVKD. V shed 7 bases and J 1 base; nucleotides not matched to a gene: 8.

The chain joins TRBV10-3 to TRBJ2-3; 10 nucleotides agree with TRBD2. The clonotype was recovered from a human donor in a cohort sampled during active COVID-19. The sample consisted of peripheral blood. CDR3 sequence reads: CAINRGLAGGTDTQYF. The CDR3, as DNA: TGTGCCATCAACCGAGGCCTAGCGGGAGGCACAGATACGCAGTATTTT.